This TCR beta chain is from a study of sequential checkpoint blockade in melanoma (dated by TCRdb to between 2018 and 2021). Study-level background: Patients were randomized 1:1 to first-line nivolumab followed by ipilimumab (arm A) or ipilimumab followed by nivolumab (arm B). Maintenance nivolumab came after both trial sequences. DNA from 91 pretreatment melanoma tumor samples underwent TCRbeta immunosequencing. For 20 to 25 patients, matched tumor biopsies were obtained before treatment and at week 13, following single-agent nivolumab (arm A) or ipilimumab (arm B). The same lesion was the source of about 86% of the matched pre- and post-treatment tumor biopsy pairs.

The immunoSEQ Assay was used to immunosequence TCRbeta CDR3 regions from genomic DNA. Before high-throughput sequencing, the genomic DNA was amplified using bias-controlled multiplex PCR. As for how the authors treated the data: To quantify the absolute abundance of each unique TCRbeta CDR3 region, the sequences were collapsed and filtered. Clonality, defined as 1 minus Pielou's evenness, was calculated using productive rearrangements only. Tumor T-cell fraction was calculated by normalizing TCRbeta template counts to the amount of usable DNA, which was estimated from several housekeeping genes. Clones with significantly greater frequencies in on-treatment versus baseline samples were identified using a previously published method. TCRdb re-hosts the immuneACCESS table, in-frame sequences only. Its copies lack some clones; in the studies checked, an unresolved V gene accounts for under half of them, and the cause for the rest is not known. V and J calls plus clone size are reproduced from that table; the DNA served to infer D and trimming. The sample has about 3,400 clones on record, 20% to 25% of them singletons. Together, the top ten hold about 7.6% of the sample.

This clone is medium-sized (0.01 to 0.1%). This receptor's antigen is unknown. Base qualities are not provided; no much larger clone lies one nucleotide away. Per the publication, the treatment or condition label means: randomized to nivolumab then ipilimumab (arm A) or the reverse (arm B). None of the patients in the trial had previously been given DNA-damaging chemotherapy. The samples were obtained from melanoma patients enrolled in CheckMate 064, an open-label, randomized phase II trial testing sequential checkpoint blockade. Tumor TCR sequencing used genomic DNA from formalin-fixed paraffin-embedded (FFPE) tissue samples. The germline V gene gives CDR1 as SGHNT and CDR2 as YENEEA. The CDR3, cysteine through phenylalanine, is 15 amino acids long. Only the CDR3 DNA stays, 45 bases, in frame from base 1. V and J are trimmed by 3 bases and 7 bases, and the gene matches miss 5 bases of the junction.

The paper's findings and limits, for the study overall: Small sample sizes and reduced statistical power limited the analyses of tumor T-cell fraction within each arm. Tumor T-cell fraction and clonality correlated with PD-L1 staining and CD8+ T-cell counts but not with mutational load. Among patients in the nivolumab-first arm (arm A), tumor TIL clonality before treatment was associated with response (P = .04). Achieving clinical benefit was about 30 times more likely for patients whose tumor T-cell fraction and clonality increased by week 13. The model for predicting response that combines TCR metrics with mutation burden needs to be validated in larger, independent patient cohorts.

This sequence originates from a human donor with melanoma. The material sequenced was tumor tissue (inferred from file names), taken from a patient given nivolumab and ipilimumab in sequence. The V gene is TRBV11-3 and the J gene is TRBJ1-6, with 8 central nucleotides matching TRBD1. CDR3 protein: CASSFGGQVNSPLHF. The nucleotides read TGTGCCAGCAGCTTTGGGGGACAGGTGAATTCACCCCTCCACTTT.